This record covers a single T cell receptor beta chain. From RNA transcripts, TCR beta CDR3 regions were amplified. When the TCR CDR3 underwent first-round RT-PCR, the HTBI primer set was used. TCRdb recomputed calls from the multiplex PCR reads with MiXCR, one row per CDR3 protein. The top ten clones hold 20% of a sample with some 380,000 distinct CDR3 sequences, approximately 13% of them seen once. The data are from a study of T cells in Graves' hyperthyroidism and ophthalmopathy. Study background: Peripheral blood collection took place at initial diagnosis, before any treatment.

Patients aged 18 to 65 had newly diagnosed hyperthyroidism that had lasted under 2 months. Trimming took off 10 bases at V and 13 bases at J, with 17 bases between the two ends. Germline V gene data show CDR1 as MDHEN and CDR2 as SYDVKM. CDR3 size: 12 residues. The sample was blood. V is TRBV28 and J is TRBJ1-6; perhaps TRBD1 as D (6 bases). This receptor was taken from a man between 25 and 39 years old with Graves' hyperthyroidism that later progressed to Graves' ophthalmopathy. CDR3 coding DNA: TGTGCCACCATCTCTCAGGGGACCCCCCTCCACTTT. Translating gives CATISQGTPLHF.